The 19 T cell receptor beta chains listed next were all sequenced from one sample in a study of T-cell memory formation after mild COVID-19 (dated by TCRdb to the early 2020s). Libraries came from 5' RACE. The instrument was an Illumina NovaSeq 6000. TCRdb took the public reads, trimmed them with fastp at Q25, ran MiXCR for clone calling and kept in-frame beta chains. Each entry merges the rows of one CDR3 protein and shows their most common DNA and genes. A total of some 450,000 distinct CDR3 sequences appear in this sample, more than 15% of them only once. The top ten clones comprise around a fifth of the sample. Specimen: PBMCs or a T cell subset sorted from them (not recorded which). These TCRs come from a man younger than 35 who had mild COVID-19 (a few samples of this study predate the infection). The sample titles of this study are shuffled in the database, so cell type and time point are left out; the donor was told from shared clones.

The J gene is TRBJ2-2, the V gene TRBV20-1; D unclear. Germline CDR1 is DFQATT and CDR2 is SNEGSKA (reference sequence). The CDR3 spans 12 residues. The germline V and J ends were trimmed by 6 bases and 7 bases, with 12 bases remaining between them. The CDR3 DNA is TGCAGTGCCCGTAGGGCAGGCGGGGAGCTGTTTTTT. Translation: CSARRAGGELFF.

The gene calls are TRBV14 and TRBJ2-3; 8 bases align to TRBD1. The CDR3 is made up of 16 amino acids. V shed 5 bases, J shed 1 base, and the junction held 8 bases outside the gene matches. Germline lookup yields CDR1 SGHDN and CDR2 FVKESK. The CDR3 here is CASSKRGTGRTDTQYF. DNA of the CDR3: TGTGCCAGCAGCAAAAGGGGGACAGGTCGCACAGATACGCAGTATTTT.

The genes are TRBV5-6 and TRBJ2-5, with D possibly matching TRBD2 (5 bases). Germline V lookup: CDR1 SGHDT, CDR2 YYEEEE. The V gene lost 5 bases and the J gene lost 5 bases, with 19 bases spanning the gap. The CDR3 extends over 15 amino acids. Here the CDR3 reads CASSYRSSLTETQYF. The CDR3 DNA follows: TGTGCCAGCAGTTATCGGTCTAGCCTTACGGAGACCCAGTACTTC.

As regards this clonotype: One end of the junction varies from germline; a read error may be responsible. V gene TRBV7-7 combines with J gene TRBJ2-7; tentatively, D is TRBD2 (6 bases). This CDR3 contains 14 residues. Per the germline V gene, CDR1 is SSHAT and CDR2 is FNYEAQ (reference sequence). Here the CDR3 DNA reads TGTGCTAGCAGCTTAGCGGAGGCTACCTACGAGCAGTACTTC. Its protein product is CASSLAEATYEQYF.

This clonotype was recorded many times. The J gene is TRBJ1-1, the V gene TRBV7-9; a possible D gene is TRBD1 (5 bases). The CDR3 covers 14 residues. V shed 1 base and J shed 1 base, with 7 bases lying between them. Per the germline V gene, CDR1 is SEHNR and CDR2 is FQNEAQ (reference sequence). The CDR3 here is CASSLVQGNTEAFF. In nucleotides, the CDR3 is TGTGCCAGCAGCTTAGTCCAGGGGAACACTGAAGCTTTCTTT.

The V and J genes are TRBV7-6 and TRBJ1-2, with D maybe TRBD1 (6 bases). V lost 5 bases and J lost 8, with 12 bases in between. Germline-derived CDR1 and CDR2 are SGHVS and FNYEAQ. The CDR3 spans 12 residues. The CDR3 here is CASSAWGRGYTF. CDR3 bases: TGTGCCAGCAGCGCCTGGGGGCGCGGCTACACCTTC.

This clonotype has only a few counts. This chain uses TRBV5-8 with TRBJ2-4; D remains unclear. Germline V gene lookup returns CDR1 SGHTS and CDR2 YDEGEE. V was pared by 3 bases and J by 10 bases, with 8 bases between. This CDR3 comprises 11 residues. Written as DNA, the CDR3 is TGTGCCAGCAGCTGGCCGGTGATTCAGTACTTC. It translates to CASSWPVIQYF.

The table lists this clonotype with many counts. The V and J genes are TRBV5-1 and TRBJ2-7; 12 bases match TRBD2. Per germline, CDR1 SGHRS and CDR2 YFSETQ. The CDR3 covers 13 residues. V shed 4 bases and J 7 bases; nucleotides not matched to a gene: 3. In DNA form, the CDR3 reads TGCGCCAGCAGCCCAGGGACTAGCGGGGAGCAGTACTTC. Its translation is CASSPGTSGEQYF.

This rearrangement joins TRBV2 to TRBJ2-7; TRBD1 matches 7 bases. J gave up 7 bases and V 6 bases, and 12 bases lay outside the gene matches. Germline V lookup: CDR1 SNHLY, CDR2 FYNNEI. This CDR3 spans 14 amino acids. The CDR3 DNA reads as TGTGCCAGCAGGACAGGGACCTTCCAGATAGAGCAGTACTTC. Its translation: CASRTGTFQIEQYF.

This clonotype was seen many times. The chain combines TRBV20-1 with TRBJ2-3; 8 bases align to TRBD2. Germline CDR1 DFQATT, CDR2 SNEGSKA (reference sequence). The V and J ends lost 6 bases and 5 bases, in that order; junction bases with no gene match: 10. The CDR3 sequence is 14 residues long. CDR3 nucleotides: TGCAGTGCCCCCTCCTCTCTAGCGGGAGATACGCAGTATTTT. Residues: CSAPSSLAGDTQYF.

Sample share makes this clonotype medium-sized (0.01 to 0.1%). Here the CDR3 DNA reads TGTGCCAGCAGTGGGACTAGCGGAACCTACAATGAGCAGTTCTTC. Amino acids: CASSGTSGTYNEQFF. The gene calls are TRBV6-4 and TRBJ2-1, with 10 bases identical to TRBD2. V lost 4 bases and J lost 2; bases outside the gene matches: 2. CDR1 MRHNA and CDR2 SNTAGT come from the germline V gene. The CDR3 is 15 residues long.

In its sample, this clonotype was seen a few times. CDR3: CASSPPDRVGETQYF. CDR3 bases: TGTGCCAGCAGCCCCCCCGACAGGGTAGGAGAGACCCAGTACTTC. The chain has TRBV11-2 and TRBJ2-5; 7 nucleotides line up with TRBD1. This CDR3 spans 15 amino acids. The junction had 10 bases not matched to a gene; V was cut back by 5 bases and J by 4 bases. The germline gives CDR1 SGHAT, CDR2 FQNNGV.

This rearrangement joins TRBV9 to TRBJ2-6; D remains unclear. The ends were cut back, 0 bases at V and 1 base at J, with 5 bases in the middle. CDR1 is SGDLS and CDR2 is YYNGEE in the germline V gene. The CDR3 consists of 15 residues. CDR3 in DNA: TGTGCCAGCAGCGTAGGGGTTTCTGGGGCCAACGTCCTGACTTTC. It yields the protein CASSVGVSGANVLTF.

The chain couples TRBV12-5 to TRBJ1-1, with 7 bases matching TRBD1. CDR1 is LGHNT, CDR2 FRNRAP, per germline. Trimming took 0 bases from V and 1 from J; bases not matched to a gene: 5. The CDR3 is 16 amino acids. The CDR3 loop reads CASGLVLDRANTEAFF. Here the CDR3 DNA reads TGTGCTAGTGGTTTGGTCCTAGACAGGGCGAACACTGAAGCTTTCTTT.

This clonotype was observed a few times. The V and J genes are TRBV19 and TRBJ2-2; 9 bases line up with TRBD2. The CDR3 consists of 18 residues. Trimming took 1 base from V and 6 from J; bases not matched to a gene: 12. Germline CDR1 reads LNHDA; CDR2 reads SQIVND (reference sequence). This CDR3 is CASSIATTGLARAGELFF. In DNA form, the CDR3 reads TGTGCCAGTAGTATAGCGACCACCGGACTAGCGAGGGCCGGGGAGCTGTTTTTT. The full variable domain, its missing parts supplied by reference TRBV19 and TRBJ2-2, is DGGITQSPKYLFRKEGQNVTLSCEQNLNHDAMYWYRQDPGQGLRLIYYSQIVNDFQKGDIAEGYSVSREKKESFPLTVTSAQKNPTAFYLCASSIATTGLARAGELFFGEGSRLTVL.

A few counts support this clonotype. The V and J genes are TRBV12-3 or TRBV12-4 and TRBJ1-2; no definite D call. Trimming removed 2 bases from V and 0 bases from J, with 7 bases in between. The length of the CDR3 is 14 residues. In nucleotides, the CDR3 is TGTGCCAGCAGTTTAACGGCAACTAACTATGGCTACACCTTC. It specifies CASSLTATNYGYTF.

V gene TRBV27 combines with J gene TRBJ2-1; 8 bases agree with TRBD1. Germline loops: CDR1 MNHEY, CDR2 SMNVEV (reference sequence). Losses at the gene ends were 5 bases for V and 5 bases for J; bases not matched to a gene: 5. This CDR3 contains 14 residues. The CDR3 DNA sequence: TGTGCCAGCAGTGGACAGGGAAGGAACAATGAGCAGTTCTTC. It translates to CASSGQGRNNEQFF.

J is TRBJ2-3 and V is TRBV5-6; D not certain. This CDR3 comprises 13 residues. Germline V gene data show CDR1 as SGHDT and CDR2 as YYEEEE. The V and J ends lost 4 bases and 2 bases respectively, with 8 bases between them. The CDR3 DNA is TGTGCCAGCAGCCGCCCCGCCACAGATACGCAGTATTTT. It encodes CASSRPATDTQYF.

V usage is TRBV29-1 and J usage is TRBJ2-7; 9 positions agree with TRBD1. The CDR3 loop spans 13 amino acids. Germline lookup yields CDR1 SQVTM and CDR2 ANQGSEA. The J segment lost 2 bases and the V segment lost 7 bases, leaving 6 bases of the junction unmatched. CDR3 amino acids: CSAVDRGPYEQYF. The CDR3 DNA reads as TGCAGCGCCGTGGACAGGGGCCCCTACGAGCAGTACTTC.